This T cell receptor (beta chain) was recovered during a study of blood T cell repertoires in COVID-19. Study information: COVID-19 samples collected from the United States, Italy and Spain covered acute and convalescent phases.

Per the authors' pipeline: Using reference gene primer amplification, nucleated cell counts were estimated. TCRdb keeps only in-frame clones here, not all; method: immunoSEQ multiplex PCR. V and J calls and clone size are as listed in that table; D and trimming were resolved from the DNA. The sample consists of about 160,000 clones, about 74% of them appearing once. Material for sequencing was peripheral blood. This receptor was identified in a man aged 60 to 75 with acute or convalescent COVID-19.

CDR3 sequence (DNA): TGTGCCAGTAGTGGACAGGGGAAAAATGAAAAACTGTTTTTT. As protein: CASSGQGKNEKLFF. V gene TRBV19 combines with J gene TRBJ1-4; TRBD1 aligns across 9 bases. This CDR3 is 14 amino acids long. V lost 5 bases, J lost 5 bases, and 3 bases stayed unmatched. Germline-derived CDR1 and CDR2 are LNHDA and SQIVND (reference sequence).